The T cell receptor (beta chain) under discussion was sequenced for a study of T cells in Graves' hyperthyroidism and ophthalmopathy. The sample holds many counts of this clonotype. The target antigen is unknown. V was cut by 2 bases and J by 1 base, with 6 bases left in between. The CDR3 totals 14 residues. Germline lookup yields CDR1 ENHRY and CDR2 SYGVKD. Whole-study findings and limits: Most clonotypes expanded in thyroid above 0.001 were likewise present in blood.

There were TCR beta CDR3 regions amplified from RNA transcripts. HTBI primers were employed in a first-round RT-PCR of the TCR CDR3. TCRdb analysed the multiplex PCR reads with MiXCR anew, one entry per CDR3 protein. The table lists some 500,000 distinct CDR3 sequences, approximately 15% of them singletons. The receptor comes from a young woman with Graves' hyperthyroidism. This rearrangement joins TRBV10-3 to TRBJ1-5; weak D call: TRBD1 (6 bases). Material for sequencing was blood. The CDR3 coding sequence is TGTGCCATCAGTGAGGGGACAAGCAATCAGCCCCAGCATTTT. Translating gives CAISEGTSNQPQHF.